This passage covers 30 T cell receptor beta chains from one sample sequenced in a study of cytomegalovirus exposure and HLA in healthy donors. PCR was performed using 60 Vbeta and 13 Jbeta primers. TCRdb's table, derived via immunoSEQ multiplex PCR, lists solely in-frame clones and lacks some. This listing includes roughly 60,000 clones. The sequenced material came from PBMCs. These receptor sequences come from a woman aged 18 to 35 in good health and CMV-seronegative.

The J gene is TRBJ2-5, the V gene TRBV4-2, with 14 bases matching TRBD2. This CDR3 comprises 17 residues. Germline CDR1 reads LGHNA; CDR2 reads YNFKEQ. After removal of 4 bases from V and 5 bases from J, the junction contained 9 bases not matched to a gene. The CDR3 sequence: CASSPRLAGGSPETQYF. The CDR3 DNA is TGTGCCAGCAGCCCACGACTAGCGGGGGGGAGTCCCGAGACCCAGTACTTC.

Comments on this clone: A junction end diverges from the germline sequence, so it may reflect a read error. V and J are TRBV30 and TRBJ2-5; possibly TRBD2 for D (6 bases). Germline lookup yields CDR1 GTSNPN and CDR2 SVGIG (reference sequence). This CDR3 has 15 amino acids. The CDR3 here is CAGSVRASVMETQYF. The CDR3 coding sequence is TGTGCCGGGAGTGTACGGGCTAGCGTGATGGAGACCCAGTACTTC.

This chain connects TRBV10-1 to TRBJ1-1; a possible D gene is TRBD1 (5 bases). Trimming removed 0 bases from V and 3 bases from J, with 8 bases in between. The V gene's germline CDR1 is WNHNN and CDR2 SYGVQD (reference sequence). This CDR3 has 14 amino acids. Here the CDR3 DNA reads TGCGCCAGCAGTGAGTCGCGGGGGGACACTGAAGCTTTCTTT. Its protein is CASSESRGDTEAFF.

V usage is TRBV6-5 and J usage is TRBJ2-7; 11 bases map to TRBD1. From germline, CDR1 is MNHEY and CDR2 SVGAGI. The trim removed 6 bases at V and 9 bases at J, leaving 13 bases unmatched. The CDR3 loop spans 15 amino acids. The CDR3 nucleotides are TGTGCCAGCAGCCCGGGACAGGGGGTAGGCCGGGCGCAGTACTTC. This codes for CASSPGQGVGRAQYF.

The chain combines TRBV13 with TRBJ1-1; D might be TRBD1 (6 bases). V was clipped by 7 bases and J by 1 base, with 13 bases between them. CDR1 is PRHDT, CDR2 FYEKMQ, per germline (reference sequence). This CDR3 is 14 amino acids long. The CDR3 loop is CASNNPTGNTEAFF. The CDR3 DNA is TGTGCCAGCAACAACCCGACAGGGAACACTGAAGCTTTCTTT.

This chain joins TRBV25-1 and TRBJ2-1; D is possibly TRBD1 (6 bases). This CDR3 contains 14 residues. The V and J ends lost 4 bases and 7 bases respectively, with 14 bases between them. CDR1 MGHDK and CDR2 SYGVNS come from the germline V gene. The CDR3 nucleotides read TGTGCCAGCAGTGCGCCCCCAGACAGGAATGAGCAGTTCTTC. Protein product: CASSAPPDRNEQFF.

The V gene is TRBV2, the J gene TRBJ2-3; TRBD2 agrees at 12 bases. Unmatched junction bases numbered 4, after V lost 6 bases and J lost 3 bases. The CDR3 runs to 15 residues. The germline CDR1 and CDR2 sequences are SNHLY and FYNNEI. The chain's CDR3 is CASRRLAGVTDTQYF. The CDR3, as DNA: TGTGCCAGCAGGAGACTAGCGGGAGTAACAGATACGCAGTATTTT.

The chain has TRBV5-1 and TRBJ1-1; 8 positions agree with TRBD1. The junction had 5 bases not matched to a gene; V was cut back by 0 bases and J by 1 base. CDR3 length: 16 amino acids. Germline V CDR1 and CDR2: SGHRS, YFSETQ. CDR3: CASSLGRGQWNTEAFF. CDR3 nucleotide sequence: TGCGCCAGCAGCTTGGGCAGGGGGCAGTGGAACACTGAAGCTTTCTTT.

The rearrangement uses TRBV27 and TRBJ2-7; no clear D. Trimming shortened V by 5 bases and J by 3 bases, and 11 bases separated the two germline ends. The V gene's germline CDR1 is MNHEY and CDR2 SMNVEV (reference sequence). CDR3 length: 13 residues. CDR3 residues: CASSPRALYEQYF. The DNA of the CDR3 is TGTGCCAGCAGTCCTAGAGCCCTCTACGAGCAGTACTTC.

The J gene is TRBJ1-1, the V gene TRBV25-1; TRBD1 might be the D (5 bases). With 3 bases removed from V and 0 bases from J, the gap between germline ends came to 11 bases. This CDR3 comprises 15 residues. CDR1 is MGHDK, CDR2 SYGVNS, per germline. The CDR3 nucleotides are TGTGCCAGCAGTGAGACGACAGAGATGAACACTGAAGCTTTCTTT. This translates into CASSETTEMNTEAFF.

The rearrangement uses TRBV5-1 and TRBJ1-2, with D possibly being TRBD1 (5 bases). V was pared by 0 bases and J by 6 bases, with 15 bases between. The V gene's germline CDR1 is SGHRS and CDR2 YFSETQ. CDR3 size: 15 residues. In DNA, the CDR3 is TGCGCCAGCAGCTTGGCCAGGGCGGCTGTACATGGCTACACCTTC. This encodes CASSLARAAVHGYTF.

CDR3 coding DNA: TGTGCCAGCAGTGTTGGGGCCGGCGGCTACACCTTC. This sequence encodes CASSVGAGGYTF. This chain connects TRBV6-1 to TRBJ1-2; D might be TRBD1 (5 bases). There are 12 residues in the CDR3. Germline loops: CDR1 MNHNS, CDR2 SASEGT. Trimming stripped 4 bases from V and 8 bases from J, with 11 bases between.

The V and J genes are TRBV9 and TRBJ1-2; D gene ambiguous. The CDR3 runs to 13 residues. Trimming removed 2 bases from V and 6 bases from J, with 11 bases in between. Germline CDR1 reads SGDLS; CDR2 reads YYNGEE. CDR3 region: CASSVGGRNGYTF. CDR3 bases: TGTGCCAGCAGCGTGGGAGGGCGAAATGGCTACACCTTC.

This rearrangement joins TRBV5-6 to TRBJ2-3, with a tentative D call TRBD2 (6 bases). Deletions cut 5 bases from V and 1 base from J, with 11 bases between. Germline CDR1 is SGHDT and CDR2 is YYEEEE. The CDR3 contains 14 residues. The CDR3 region has the DNA TGTGCCAGCAGTAGTAGCGGACGCACAGATACGCAGTATTTT. Translation gives CASSSSGRTDTQYF.

This chain links TRBV25-1 with TRBJ1-2, with a possible D match to TRBD1 (5 bases). Germline V lookup: CDR1 MGHDK, CDR2 SYGVNS. CDR3 length: 13 residues. The ends were cut back, 4 bases at V and 4 bases at J, with 10 bases in the middle. The CDR3 nucleotides are TGTGCCAGCAGTGGGGAGGGGACCTATGGCTACACCTTC. It translates to CASSGEGTYGYTF.

The chain is built from TRBV5-4 and TRBJ1-2; D is possibly TRBD1 (6 bases). CDR3 length: 13 residues. Trimming stripped 0 bases from V and 6 bases from J, with 9 bases between. In germline, CDR1 is SGHNT, CDR2 YYREEE (reference sequence). CDR3 residues: CASSLAGVDGYTF. CDR3 in DNA: TGTGCCAGCAGCTTGGCAGGGGTAGATGGCTACACCTTC.

The genes are TRBV9 and TRBJ1-2, with 9 bases aligning to TRBD1. The CDR3 runs to 12 residues. Germline trimming cut 4 bases from V and 8 bases from J; bases unmatched to any gene: 3. Looked up from germline, CDR1 is SGDLS and CDR2 is YYNGEE. CDR3 sequence (DNA): TGTGCCAGCAGCCGGACAGGGGAAGGCTACACCTTC. Its translation: CASSRTGEGYTF.

The rearrangement links TRBV30 to TRBJ1-4; 9 positions match TRBD1. The V gene's germline CDR1 is GTSNPN and CDR2 SVGIG (reference sequence). After removal of 0 bases from V and 7 bases from J, the junction contained 3 bases not matched to a gene. This CDR3 comprises 14 residues. The CDR3 sequence is CAWSVIQGAEKLFF. The CDR3 DNA follows: TGTGCCTGGAGTGTAATACAGGGGGCTGAAAAACTGTTTTTT.

This sequence joins TRBV9 and TRBJ2-2; 9 nucleotides agree with TRBD2. Looked up from germline, CDR1 is SGDLS and CDR2 is YYNGEE. V was pared by 1 base and J by 2 bases, with 3 bases of the junction left unmatched. The length of the CDR3 is 16 residues. This CDR3 is CASSVRREGNTGELFF. The CDR3 DNA is TGTGCCAGCAGCGTACGGCGGGAGGGTAACACCGGGGAGCTGTTTTTT.

The chain carries TRBV29-1 and TRBJ2-7; 7 nucleotides align to TRBD1. Germline V gene sequence: CDR1 SQVTM, CDR2 ANQGSEA. This CDR3 has 14 residues. V lost 7 bases and J lost 0; bases outside the gene matches: 9. For the CDR3, the DNA is TGCAGCGCTAGAGGACAGGACCGCTCCTACGAGCAGTACTTC. Its translation is CSARGQDRSYEQYF.

The chain employs TRBV30 and TRBJ2-7; TRBD2 agrees at 15 bases. Germline CDR1 and CDR2: GTSNPN and SVGIG (reference sequence). This CDR3 has 16 amino acids. Germline trimming cut 1 base from V and 4 bases from J; bases unmatched to any gene: 5. CDR3: CAWSALGLAGGYEQYF. CDR3 sequence (DNA): TGTGCCTGGAGTGCCTTGGGACTAGCGGGGGGATACGAGCAGTACTTC.

The chain uses TRBV18 and TRBJ1-1; a possible D gene is TRBD1 (5 bases). Trimming took off 4 bases at V and 6 bases at J, with 9 bases between the two ends. Germline assignment: CDR1 KGHSH and CDR2 LQKENI. This CDR3 contains 12 residues. In DNA form, the CDR3 reads TGTGCCAGCTCACAGACAGAGGCTGAAGCTTTCTTT. Its translation is CASSQTEAEAFF.

The rearrangement uses TRBV18 and TRBJ1-2; unclear D gene. CDR1 KGHSH and CDR2 LQKENI come from the germline V gene. The germline V and J ends were trimmed by 2 bases and 4 bases, with 8 bases remaining between them. This CDR3 is 13 amino acids long. The CDR3 region is CASSPSLGYGYTF. The CDR3 DNA reads as TGTGCCAGCTCACCATCCCTCGGCTATGGCTACACCTTC.

The chain combines TRBV30 with TRBJ2-2, with a tentative D call TRBD2 (6 bases). V was clipped by 4 bases and J by 0 bases, with 9 bases between them. Per germline, CDR1 GTSNPN and CDR2 SVGIG (reference sequence). This CDR3 is 14 amino acids long. In DNA form, the CDR3 reads TGTGCCTGGATTACGGGAGCGAACACCGGGGAGCTGTTTTTT. Its protein is CAWITGANTGELFF.

The rearrangement uses TRBV10-3 and TRBJ1-5, with D maybe TRBD1 (5 bases). V was pared by 5 bases and J by 6 bases, with 14 bases between. Per germline, CDR1 ENHRY and CDR2 SYGVKD. The CDR3 is 14 amino acids. CDR3 in amino acids: CAISTGKNSQPQHF. CDR3 in DNA: TGTGCCATCAGTACAGGAAAGAACAGTCAGCCCCAGCATTTT.

CDR3 DNA: TGTGCCAGCAGCTACGACAGGATGGGGGATACGCAGTATTTT. It encodes CASSYDRMGDTQYF. The chain joins TRBV5-6 to TRBJ2-3, with D possibly being TRBD1 (6 bases). V was cut by 3 bases and J by 6 bases, with 14 bases left in between. In germline, CDR1 is SGHDT, CDR2 YYEEEE. This CDR3 is built from 14 residues.

The rearrangement joins TRBV5-1 to TRBJ2-5, with 7 positions matching TRBD1. CDR3 length equals 13 residues. Trimming removed 3 bases from V and 5 bases from J; junction bases left unmatched: 4. CDR1 is SGHRS, CDR2 YFSETQ, per germline. The chain's CDR3 is CASSSTGLETQYF. The CDR3 nucleotides are TGCGCCAGCAGCTCGACAGGGCTCGAGACCCAGTACTTC.

The rearrangement joins TRBV5-1 to TRBJ1-1; D may be TRBD1 (5 bases). V was cut by 0 bases and J by 4 bases, with 7 bases left in between. Looked up from germline, CDR1 is SGHRS and CDR2 is YFSETQ. CDR3 length equals 13 residues. The CDR3, as DNA: TGCGCCAGCAGCTTGGAAAGGGGCACTGAAGCTTTCTTT. It translates to CASSLERGTEAFF.

This rearrangement joins TRBV9 to TRBJ2-4; TRBD1 might be the D (7 bases). The V and J ends lost 3 bases and 8 bases respectively, with 18 bases between them. Germline lookup yields CDR1 SGDLS and CDR2 YYNGEE. The CDR3 spans 15 residues. In DNA form, the CDR3 reads TGTGCCAGCAGCGGGAGGGGTTACAGGGGAGACATTCAGTACTTC. Translated: CASSGRGYRGDIQYF.

The chain joins TRBV10-2 to TRBJ1-1, with D perhaps TRBD1 (5 bases). Germline V gene lookup returns CDR1 WSHSY and CDR2 SAAADI. This CDR3 is built from 12 residues. The ends were cut back, 8 bases at V and 0 bases at J, with 7 bases in the middle. Here the CDR3 reads CASQGLNTEAFF. The CDR3 bases are TGCGCCAGCCAGGGATTGAACACTGAAGCTTTCTTT.